One sample yielded the 32 T cell receptor beta chains listed below, sequenced in a study of a mutant IDH1 vaccine in newly diagnosed glioma. Noted time point: baseline, week 1 (first vaccination visit). The sample's treatment: pre-vaccination baseline after standard-of-care therapy. Sequencing was performed with immunoSEQ multiplex PCR; in TCRdb, only in-frame clones are kept and a portion is missing. Of tens of thousands of clones listed, around four fifths are singletons. This specimen consisted of PBMCs, obtained from a glioma patient treated with radiotherapy, temozolomide or both. These receptors all stem from a man in his forties or fifties with glioma. Some clones in this sample may be carry-over from other donors' samples.

This clone showed up just a few times. This chain uses TRBV5-6 with TRBJ2-1; D ambiguous. The germline V gene has CDR1 SGHDT and CDR2 YYEEEE. This CDR3 has 16 residues. Trimming left V 1 base short and J 0 bases short, with 11 bases between. This CDR3 is CASSLMWVSSYNEQFF. CDR3 DNA sequence: TGTGCCAGCAGCTTGATGTGGGTGAGCTCCTACAATGAGCAGTTCTTC.

The chain has TRBV2 and TRBJ1-1; possibly TRBD1 for D (6 bases). V lost 8 bases, J lost 8 bases, and 24 bases lay in between. Looked up from germline, CDR1 is SNHLY and CDR2 is FYNNEI. The CDR3 is made up of 15 amino acids. CDR3 loop: CASVKWEGTSPEAFF. The DNA of the CDR3 is TGTGCCAGCGTTAAATGGGAGGGGACAAGTCCCGAAGCTTTCTTT.

The CDR3 here is CASTPGTGNQPQHF. Written as DNA, the CDR3 is TGTGCCAGCACCCCCGGGACAGGGAATCAGCCCCAGCATTTT. The chain links TRBV6-6 to TRBJ1-5; 9 bases match TRBD1. The CDR3 extends over 14 amino acids. V lost 7 bases and J lost 4; bases outside the gene matches: 5. The germline CDR1 and CDR2 sequences are MNHNY and SVGAGI (reference sequence).

V and J are TRBV11-2 and TRBJ1-1; tentative D call: TRBD1 (6 bases). Looked up from germline, CDR1 is SGHAT and CDR2 is FQNNGV. This CDR3 contains 13 residues. V shed 4 bases and J shed 1 base, with 7 bases lying between them. Here the CDR3 reads CASSWGQNTEAFF. The CDR3 bases are TGTGCCAGCAGCTGGGGACAGAACACTGAAGCTTTCTTT.

V gene TRBV6-4 combines with J gene TRBJ2-3; 13 bases are a match to TRBD2. Germline CDR1 MRHNA, CDR2 SNTAGT. The CDR3 contains 16 residues. Trimming cost V 6 bases and J 1 base; bases outside gene matches: 4. The CDR3 DNA follows: TGTGCCAGCAGCCCAACTAGCGGGGGGGGCACAGATACGCAGTATTTT. It is translated as CASSPTSGGGTDTQYF.

The chain couples TRBV6-6 to TRBJ2-5; unclear D gene. This CDR3 comprises 13 residues. In germline, CDR1 is MNHNY, CDR2 SVGAGI (reference sequence). V was clipped by 8 bases and J by 5 bases, with 15 bases between them. The CDR3 DNA is TGTGCCAGCGGGTTAGACGGAGTGGAGACCCAGTACTTC. Translated: CASGLDGVETQYF.

CDR3 DNA sequence: TGTGCCAGCAGTTCGACAACAAGTGGCTACACCTTC. This encodes CASSSTTSGYTF. This chain joins TRBV27 and TRBJ1-2; D remains ambiguous. V was pared by 4 bases and J by 7 bases, with 10 bases between. In germline, CDR1 is MNHEY, CDR2 SMNVEV (reference sequence). The CDR3 sequence is 12 residues long.

The chain is built from TRBV5-1 and TRBJ2-3; TRBD2 matches 8 bases. There are 15 residues in the CDR3. Germline CDR1 reads SGHRS; CDR2 reads YFSETQ. V gave up 2 bases and J gave up 1 base; unmatched junction bases: 3. CDR3 amino acids: CASSLRAGGTDTQYF. CDR3 coding DNA: TGCGCCAGCAGCTTAAGAGCGGGAGGCACAGATACGCAGTATTTT.

The chain is built from TRBV5-1 and TRBJ2-1, with 7 bases lining up with TRBD2. V dropped 4 bases and J dropped 10; count of bases not matched to a gene: 11. Germline V gives CDR1 SGHRS, CDR2 YFSETQ. This CDR3 region has 14 residues. The CDR3 bases are TGCGCCAGCAGCCCGGGGGGAGGAGTCAGGGAGCAGTTCTTC. Encoded protein: CASSPGGGVREQFF.

This clone was counted a single time. The V and J genes are TRBV7-6 and TRBJ2-7, with 7 bases identical to TRBD1. The germline CDR1 and CDR2 sequences are SGHVS and FNYEAQ. The CDR3 length is 14 residues. Trimming removed 4 bases from V and 3 bases from J; junction bases left unmatched: 6. The CDR3 coding sequence is TGTGCCAGCAGCTCCCCGGGACAGCTCTACGAGCAGTACTTC. It translates to CASSSPGQLYEQYF.

This chain links TRBV10-3 with TRBJ2-5; 9 nucleotides agree with TRBD1. The CDR3 has 16 amino acids. The germline V gene encodes CDR1 ENHRY and CDR2 SYGVKD. V lost 2 bases to trimming and J lost 5 bases; unmatched junction nucleotides: 9. CDR3 region: CAISEPRTGDPETQYF. DNA for the CDR3: TGTGCCATCAGTGAGCCGAGGACAGGGGATCCTGAGACCCAGTACTTC.

The chain couples TRBV28 to TRBJ1-4, with D maybe TRBD1 (6 bases). The V end lost 10 bases, the J end lost 6 bases, and 15 bases lay between the germline ends. Germline CDR1 MDHEN, CDR2 SYDVKM. The CDR3 is made up of 13 amino acids. The CDR3 spells CAIRKGGDEKLFF. CDR3 DNA: TGTGCCATAAGGAAAGGGGGGGATGAAAAACTGTTTTTT.

This sequence joins TRBV7-9 and TRBJ2-7; D tentatively fits TRBD1 or TRBD2 (5 bases each). CDR1 and CDR2 from the germline V gene are SEHNR and FQNEAQ (reference sequence). V lost 5 bases, J lost 3 bases, and 14 bases lay in between. CDR3 size: 14 residues. CDR3 protein: CASSPVGVGYEQYF. In DNA, the CDR3 is TGTGCCAGCAGCCCAGTGGGGGTCGGCTACGAGCAGTACTTC.

This clone was picked up a small number of times. V is TRBV5-6 and J is TRBJ1-1; D perhaps matches TRBD1 (6 bases). The V gene lost 1 base and the J gene lost 4 bases, with 8 bases spanning the gap. CDR1 and CDR2 (germline): SGHDT, YYEEEE. The CDR3 extends over 13 amino acids. Here the CDR3 DNA reads TGTGCCAGCAGCTTGTTCAGGGGCACTGAAGCTTTCTTT. Its protein is CASSLFRGTEAFF.

CDR3 sequence reads: CASTPPRDPGEQYF. The CDR3 DNA reads as TGCGCCAGCACGCCCCCCAGGGATCCCGGCGAGCAGTACTTC. This chain connects TRBV10-1 to TRBJ2-7; D perhaps matches TRBD1 (5 bases). Trimming took off 7 bases at V and 6 bases at J, with 19 bases between the two ends. The CDR3 extends over 14 amino acids. CDR1 and CDR2 from the germline V gene are WNHNN and SYGVQD (reference sequence).

This clone was seen once. This chain uses TRBV29-1 with TRBJ1-2; TRBD1 might be the D (6 bases). The ends were cut back, 7 bases at V and 8 bases at J, with 23 bases in the middle. There are 14 residues in the CDR3. Germline CDR1 and CDR2: SQVTM and ANQGSEA. CDR3 amino acids: CSAQTSRGPMGYTF. The CDR3 nucleotides read TGCAGCGCCCAAACCTCACGGGGGCCTATGGGCTACACCTTC.

V usage is TRBV5-1 and J usage is TRBJ2-1; 8 bases match TRBD2. J lost 8 bases, V lost 2 bases, and 9 bases had no gene match. This CDR3 is built from 15 residues. Germline-derived CDR1 and CDR2 are SGHRS and YFSETQ. The CDR3 bases are TGCGCCAGCAGCTTAACTAGCGGACCTACCGATGAGCAGTTCTTC. Amino acid sequence: CASSLTSGPTDEQFF. Drawing the rest from reference TRBV5-1 and TRBJ2-1, the complete variable domain is KAGVTQTPRYLIKTRGQQVTLSCSPISGHRSVSWYQQTPGQGLQFLFEYFSETQRNKGNFPGRFSGRQFSNSRSEMNVSTLELGDSALYLCASSLTSGPTDEQFFGPGTRLTVL.

The chain recombines TRBV2 with TRBJ1-2; TRBD1 might be the D (5 bases). Trimming took off 7 bases at V and 4 bases at J, with 13 bases between the two ends. CDR3 length equals 13 residues. CDR1 is SNHLY and CDR2 is FYNNEI in the germline V gene. The CDR3 DNA reads TGTGCCAGCAAAAGCCGGGACGGCTATGGCTACACCTTC. Amino acid sequence: CASKSRDGYGYTF. Full variable domain (rest looked up from reference TRBV2 and TRBJ1-2): EPEVTQTPSHQVTQMGQEVILRCVPISNHLYFYWYRQILGQKVEFLVSFYNNEISEKSEIFDDQFSVERPDGSNFTLKIRSTKLEDSAMYFCASKSRDGYGYTFGSGTRLTVV.

This rearrangement joins TRBV6-1 to TRBJ2-2; D gene ambiguous. Germline V CDR1 and CDR2: MNHNS, SASEGT. Trimming left V 8 bases short and J 4 bases short, with 11 bases between. The CDR3 sequence is 13 residues long. The CDR3, as DNA: TGTGCCAGCGTCGTACTGGGCACCGGGGAGCTGTTTTTT. Encoded protein: CASVVLGTGELFF.

The V and J genes are TRBV30 and TRBJ1-1, with a possible D match to TRBD1 (5 bases). The ends were cut back, 6 bases at V and 0 bases at J, with 20 bases in the middle. The CDR3 is 16 residues long. The germline V gene encodes CDR1 GTSNPN and CDR2 SVGIG (reference sequence). DNA of the CDR3: TGTGCCTGCTATAGTCCCCGGGCAGGGATGAACACTGAAGCTTTCTTT. Protein sequence: CACYSPRAGMNTEAFF. Complete variable domain (other parts from reference TRBV30 and TRBJ1-1): SQTIHQWPATLVQPVGSPLSLECTVEGTSNPNLYWYRQAAGRGLQLLFYSVGIGQISSEVPQNLSASRPQDRQFILSSKKLLLSDSGFYLCACYSPRAGMNTEAFFGQGTRLTVV.

This sequence joins TRBV27 and TRBJ1-1, with no clear D. Trimming shortened V by 6 bases and J by 5 bases, and 19 bases separated the two germline ends. The germline V gene encodes CDR1 MNHEY and CDR2 SMNVEV (reference sequence). The CDR3 loop spans 15 amino acids. The CDR3 sequence is CASRLPGFGSTEAFF. CDR3 sequence (DNA): TGTGCCAGCAGGCTCCCGGGGTTTGGTAGTACTGAAGCTTTCTTT.

The chain joins TRBV4-1 to TRBJ1-2; D gene ambiguous. Germline values: CDR1 MGHRA, CDR2 YSYEKL. The CDR3 contains 13 residues. V gave up 1 base and J gave up 3 bases, with 6 bases separating them. DNA for the CDR3: TGCGCCAGCAGCCAAGGCTCCTACTATGGCTACACCTTC. Protein: CASSQGSYYGYTF.

The gene calls are TRBV7-2 and TRBJ2-3, with TRBD1 as a possible D gene (6 bases). Trimming pared 5 bases from V and 5 bases from J, leaving 8 bases between. Germline CDR1 is SGHTA and CDR2 is FQGNSA. This CDR3 region has 12 residues. The CDR3 protein is CASSLQGDTQYF. Here the CDR3 DNA reads TGTGCCAGCAGCCTACAGGGAGATACGCAGTATTTT.

This clone was observed a few times. The chain uses TRBV28 and TRBJ2-7; 7 nucleotides align to TRBD1. CDR3 length: 13 amino acids. Germline V gives CDR1 MDHEN, CDR2 SYDVKM. The V segment lost 4 bases and the J segment 4 bases; nucleotides outside the gene matches: 4. The CDR3 region is CASSSRTGYEQYF. The CDR3 nucleotides are TGTGCCAGCAGTTCCCGGACAGGTTACGAGCAGTACTTC.

The chain is built from TRBV18 and TRBJ2-1; D is unresolved. Trimming shortened V by 1 base and J by 5 bases, and 9 bases separated the two germline ends. This CDR3 contains 14 residues. Germline CDR1 KGHSH, CDR2 LQKENI. The CDR3 loop reads CASSPLKGNNEQFF. The CDR3 region has the DNA TGTGCCAGCTCACCACTGAAGGGAAACAATGAGCAGTTCTTC.

This clone came up once. The chain carries TRBV28 and TRBJ1-4; D is unclear. CDR1 and CDR2 from the germline V gene are MDHEN and SYDVKM. V dropped 8 bases and J dropped 0 bases, with 13 bases sitting between them. CDR3 length: 15 amino acids. The chain's CDR3 is CASPPPGSTNEKLFF. CDR3 sequence (DNA): TGTGCCAGCCCCCCTCCTGGATCAACTAATGAAAAACTGTTTTTT.

The chain is built from TRBV29-1 and TRBJ2-5, with 9 bases matching TRBD1. V dropped 4 bases and J dropped 7; count of bases not matched to a gene: 7. Germline CDR1 SQVTM, CDR2 ANQGSEA. CDR3 length: 13 residues. The CDR3 DNA reads as TGCAGCGTTGGGGGGACAGGGTTGGGGACCCAGTACTTC. The encoded protein is CSVGGTGLGTQYF.

V is TRBV5-1 and J is TRBJ2-7; D remains ambiguous. V lost 4 bases to trimming and J lost 2 bases, with 10 bases between them. Germline V CDR1 and CDR2: SGHRS, YFSETQ. The CDR3 has 13 residues. CDR3 bases: TGCGCCAGCAGCGCGGACGGGCCCTACGAGCAGTACTTC. Its protein is CASSADGPYEQYF.

The chain employs TRBV5-1 and TRBJ2-3; 8 bases are a match to TRBD1. Germline V gene data show CDR1 as SGHRS and CDR2 as YFSETQ. The junction had 4 bases not matched to a gene; V was cut back by 4 bases and J by 0 bases. The CDR3 sequence is 15 residues long. The chain's CDR3 is CASSVDRGSTDTQYF. In DNA form, the CDR3 reads TGCGCCAGCAGCGTTGACAGGGGAAGCACAGATACGCAGTATTTT. Complete variable domain (other parts from reference TRBV5-1 and TRBJ2-3): KAGVTQTPRYLIKTRGQQVTLSCSPISGHRSVSWYQQTPGQGLQFLFEYFSETQRNKGNFPGRFSGRQFSNSRSEMNVSTLELGDSALYLCASSVDRGSTDTQYFGPGTRLTVL.

Only one count was recorded for this clone. This chain links TRBV12-5 with TRBJ1-5; the D is unclear. The CDR3 consists of 18 residues. Trimming removed 5 bases from V and 0 bases from J, with 20 bases in between. Germline CDR1 reads LGHNT; CDR2 reads FRNRAP. DNA of the CDR3: TGTGCTAGTGGTCTCGGTCAGGTCGAGTATCATAGCAATCAGCCCCAGCATTTT. Amino acid sequence: CASGLGQVEYHSNQPQHF.

V is TRBV4-1 and J is TRBJ1-1; D is unresolved. The CDR3 sequence is 14 residues long. The V end was cut by 4 bases, the J end by 0 bases, with 9 bases between. The germline gives CDR1 MGHRA, CDR2 YSYEKL. The CDR3 here is CASSLQAVNTEAFF. In nucleotides, the CDR3 is TGCGCCAGCAGCCTTCAGGCTGTGAACACTGAAGCTTTCTTT.

The chain joins TRBV6-5 to TRBJ1-5; maybe TRBD1 (6 bases). The V and J ends lost 5 bases and 5 bases respectively, with 13 bases between them. CDR1 is MNHEY, CDR2 SVGAGI, per germline. The CDR3 extends over 14 amino acids. The CDR3 region has the DNA TGTGCCAGCAGTAGAGAGGGGGGGCATCAGCCCCAGCATTTT. Translation: CASSREGGHQPQHF.